The entry that follows covers one T cell receptor beta chain sequence. Its antigen is as yet unknown. With a J-beta primer mix and a sample-barcoded 5' primer, a second PCR ran about 6 to 11 cycles. TCRdb reanalysed the 5' RACE reads using MiXCR and keeps one entry per CDR3 protein. The profile shows 750,000 to 950,000 distinct CDR3 sequences, about 28% of them singletons. This entry is derived from a study of blood T cells in healthy people across ages. Broader study findings: Older individuals had lower TCR beta diversity per million T cells (the decline was roughly linear). Researchers report that TCR beta diversity correlated strongly with naive T cell percentage.

These same records also appear under a second study, on T cells of mothers and their children. Turning to that study: Donation was provided by three healthy Caucasian mothers along with their six children. Related mother-child pairs shared marginally more repertoire than unrelated pairs, though not significantly.

The source material was blood. The clonotype comes from a middle-aged woman in good health.

This CDR3 reads CASSSDTSYNSPLHF. CDR3 DNA sequence: TGTGCCAGCAGCAGCGACACCTCCTATAATTCACCCCTCCACTTT. The V and J genes are TRBV6-6 and TRBJ1-6; D is uncertain. Germline CDR1 and CDR2: MNHNY and SVGAGI (reference sequence). V was shortened by 6 bases and J by 0 bases, with 9 bases between the two germline ends. The CDR3 sequence is 15 residues long.